The next 7 T cell receptor beta chains were all read from a single sample in a study of T cell responses to AZD1222 COVID-19 vaccine. The method was immunoSEQ multiplex PCR; TCRdb's version includes in-frame clones alone and lacks a portion of them. The sample carries about 150,000 clones, 80% to 90% recorded once. The specimen was peripheral blood, collected on day 0 of AZD1222 vaccination. The receptors derive from an adult in good health.

The V call is TRBV15, the J call TRBJ2-3; 9 bases agree with TRBD1. The germline V gene encodes CDR1 LNHNV and CDR2 YYDKDF (reference sequence). The CDR3 runs to 14 residues. With 8 bases clipped from V and 5 bases from J, the junction kept 8 bases outside the gene matches. The CDR3 protein is CATAAGQGLDTQYF. CDR3 DNA: TGTGCCACCGCGGCGGGACAGGGATTAGATACGCAGTATTTT. Filled out from reference TRBV15 and TRBJ2-3, the complete variable domain reads DAMVIQNPRYQVTQFGKPVTLSCSQTLNHNVMYWYQQKSSQAPKLLFHYYDKDFNNEADTPDNFQSRRPNTSFCFLDIRSPGLGDTAMYLCATAAGQGLDTQYFGPGTRLTVL.

This chain connects TRBV6-5 to TRBJ1-6, with D uncertain. V lost 0 bases and J lost 4, with 10 bases in between. This CDR3 contains 16 residues. Germline assignment: CDR1 MNHEY and CDR2 SVGAGI. CDR3 sequence reads: CASSYSGSSYNSPLHF. Here the CDR3 DNA reads TGTGCCAGCAGTTACTCGGGCAGCTCGTATAATTCACCCCTCCACTTT.

The chain recombines TRBV9 with TRBJ2-3; a possible D gene is TRBD2 (6 bases). V lost 2 bases and J lost 5, with 15 bases in between. CDR1 and CDR2 (germline): SGDLS, YYNGEE. The CDR3 is 15 residues long. CDR3 region: CASSVSSEGVDTQYF. In DNA form, the CDR3 reads TGTGCCAGCAGCGTTTCTAGCGAGGGTGTAGATACGCAGTATTTT. Complete variable domain (other parts from reference TRBV9 and TRBJ2-3): DSGVTQTPKHLITATGQRVTLRCSPRSGDLSVYWYQQSLDQGLQFLIQYYNGEERAKGNILERFSAQQFPDLHSELNLSSLELGDSALYFCASSVSSEGVDTQYFGPGTRLTVL.

This rearrangement joins TRBV15 to TRBJ2-5; D not certain. Between the trimmed V and J ends, which lost 8 bases and 0 bases, there was a span of 16 bases. The germline V gene encodes CDR1 LNHNV and CDR2 YYDKDF (reference sequence). This CDR3 is 15 amino acids long. DNA for the CDR3: TGTGCCACCGCCCTGGCAGTAAGGTACCAAGAGACCCAGTACTTC. Residues: CATALAVRYQETQYF.

V gene TRBV24-1 combines with J gene TRBJ2-7; no reliable D call. Germline assignment: CDR1 KGHDR and CDR2 SFDVKD. Trimming stripped 7 bases from V and 3 bases from J, with 9 bases between. The CDR3 extends over 12 amino acids. The CDR3 DNA sequence: TGTGCCACCAGATCTTCCGTCTACGAGCAGTACGTC. Encoded protein: CATRSSVYEQYV.

As to this clone: The sample carries other DNA sequences with the same CDR3. The rearrangement uses TRBV11-2 and TRBJ1-5; D perhaps matches TRBD1 (6 bases). The CDR3 contains 14 residues. The V gene lost 3 bases and the J gene lost 6 bases, with 12 bases spanning the gap. Germline-derived CDR1 and CDR2 are SGHAT and FQNNGV. The CDR3 here is CASSLGGAGQPQHF. The CDR3 DNA is TGTGCCAGCAGCTTGGGGGGGGCGGGTCAGCCCCAGCATTTT.

This chain uses TRBV28 with TRBJ1-5; 8 positions match TRBD1. V lost 5 bases and J lost 6; bases outside the gene matches: 6. Germline V CDR1 and CDR2: MDHEN, SYDVKM. The CDR3 spans 14 residues. CDR3 DNA: TGTGCCAGCAGTAACGGACAGGGCGGTCAGCCCCAGCATTTT. It is translated as CASSNGQGGQPQHF.